This T cell receptor beta chain was identified during a study of T cell responses to AZD1222 COVID-19 vaccine. Study at large: Analysis merged second doses at about 4 or about 12 weeks.

Germline V gene sequence: CDR1 MGHRA, CDR2 YSYEKL. This CDR3 has 20 residues. V shed 0 bases and J shed 3 bases, with 24 bases lying between them. The repertoire was sequenced with immunoSEQ multiplex PCR; TCRdb's copy has only in-frame clones and lacks some. Of about 150,000 clones listed, 85% to 95% were seen once; the top ten hold more than 8.5%. The rearrangement uses TRBV4-1 and TRBJ2-1, with a tentative D call TRBD2 (5 bases). Sequenced here: peripheral blood, sampled on day 0 of AZD1222 vaccination. The clonotype originates from an adult in good health. DNA of the CDR3: TGCGCCAGCAGCCAAGATGGCACCCCCTCCCGTCGGGGAATCTACAATGAGCAGTTCTTC. This codes for CASSQDGTPSRRGIYNEQFF.